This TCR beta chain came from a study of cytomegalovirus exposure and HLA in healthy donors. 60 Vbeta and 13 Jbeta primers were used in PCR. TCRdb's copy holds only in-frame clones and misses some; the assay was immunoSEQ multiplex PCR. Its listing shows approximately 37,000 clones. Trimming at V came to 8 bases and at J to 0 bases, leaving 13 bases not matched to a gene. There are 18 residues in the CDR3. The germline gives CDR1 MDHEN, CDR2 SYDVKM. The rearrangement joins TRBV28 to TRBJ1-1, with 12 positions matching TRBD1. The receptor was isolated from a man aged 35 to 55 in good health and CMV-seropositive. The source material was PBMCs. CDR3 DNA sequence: TGTGCCAGCCTGAGGTATGGGACAGGGGGCCCTTTGAACACTGAAGCTTTCTTT. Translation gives CASLRYGTGGPLNTEAFF. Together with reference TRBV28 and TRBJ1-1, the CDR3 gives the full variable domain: DVKVTQSSRYLVKRTGEKVFLECVQDMDHENMFWYRQDPGLGLRLIYFSYDVKMKEKGDIPEGYSVSREKKERFSLILESASTNQTSMYLCASLRYGTGGPLNTEAFFGQGTRLTVV.